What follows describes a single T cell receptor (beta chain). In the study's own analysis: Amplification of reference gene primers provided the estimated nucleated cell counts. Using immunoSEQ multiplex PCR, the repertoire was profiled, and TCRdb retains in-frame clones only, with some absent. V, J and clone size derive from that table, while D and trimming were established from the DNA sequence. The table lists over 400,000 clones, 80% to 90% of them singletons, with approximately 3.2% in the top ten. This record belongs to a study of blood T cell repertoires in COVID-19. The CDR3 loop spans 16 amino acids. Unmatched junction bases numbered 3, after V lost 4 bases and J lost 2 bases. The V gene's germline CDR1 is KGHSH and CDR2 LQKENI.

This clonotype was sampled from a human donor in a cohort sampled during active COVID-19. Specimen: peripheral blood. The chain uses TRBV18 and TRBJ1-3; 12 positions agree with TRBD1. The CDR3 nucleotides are TGTGCCAGCTCACAGGGACAGGGGGCAGCTGGAAACACCATATATTTT. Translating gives CASSQGQGAAGNTIYF.